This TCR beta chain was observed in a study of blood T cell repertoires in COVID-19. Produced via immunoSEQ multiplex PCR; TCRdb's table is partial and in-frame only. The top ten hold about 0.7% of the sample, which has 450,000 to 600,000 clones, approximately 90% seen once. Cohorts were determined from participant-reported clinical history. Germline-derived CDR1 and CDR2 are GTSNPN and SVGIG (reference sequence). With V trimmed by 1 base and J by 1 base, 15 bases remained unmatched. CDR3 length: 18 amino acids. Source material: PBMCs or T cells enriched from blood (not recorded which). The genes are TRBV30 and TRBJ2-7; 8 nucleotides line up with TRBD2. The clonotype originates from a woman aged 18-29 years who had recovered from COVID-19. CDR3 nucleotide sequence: TGTGCCTGGAGTGGGGAGTCGTGGCGGGGGGCTACTTCCTACGAGCAGTACTTC. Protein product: CAWSGESWRGATSYEQYF. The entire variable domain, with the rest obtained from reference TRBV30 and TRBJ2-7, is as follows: SQTIHQWPATLVQPVGSPLSLECTVEGTSNPNLYWYRQAAGRGLQLLFYSVGIGQISSEVPQNLSASRPQDRQFILSSKKLLLSDSGFYLCAWSGESWRGATSYEQYFGPGTRLTVT.